This T cell receptor (beta chain) was sequenced in a study of blood T cell repertoires in COVID-19. Study-level information: Sample material is recorded as cDNA or gDNA derived from T cells, B-cell-depleted T cells, or PBMCs.

Patients of the Seattle cohort, enrolled during active infection, were followed longitudinally. Authors' data handling: Reference gene primers were amplified, and this amplification served to estimate nucleated cell counts. Assay used: immunoSEQ multiplex PCR; TCRdb lists only in-frame clones, some missing. The V and J calls and clone size are taken from that table; D and trimming were inferred from the DNA. The sample holds under 250,000 clones, around 83% seen once. CDR1 and CDR2 (germline): KGHDR, SFDVKD. Trimming cost V 3 bases and J 0 bases; bases outside gene matches: 9. The CDR3 is 18 residues long.

J is TRBJ1-5 and V is TRBV24-1; 8 bases match TRBD1. The clonotype originates from a woman aged 65 to 85 with COVID-19, enrolled during active disease. The sample consisted of peripheral blood. The CDR3 nucleotides are TGTGCCACCAGTGATCCAGGACAGGGTCCGGATAGCAATCAGCCCCAGCATTTT. Protein: CATSDPGQGPDSNQPQHF.